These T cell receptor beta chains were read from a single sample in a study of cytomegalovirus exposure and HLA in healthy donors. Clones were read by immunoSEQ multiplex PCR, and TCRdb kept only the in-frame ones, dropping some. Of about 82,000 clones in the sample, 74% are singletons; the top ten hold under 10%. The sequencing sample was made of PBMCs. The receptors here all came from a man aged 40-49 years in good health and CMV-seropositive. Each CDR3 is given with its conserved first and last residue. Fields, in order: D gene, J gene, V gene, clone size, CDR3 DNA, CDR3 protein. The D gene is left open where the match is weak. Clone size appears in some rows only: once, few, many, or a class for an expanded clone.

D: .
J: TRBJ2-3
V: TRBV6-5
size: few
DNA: TGTGCCAGCAGCCTCGGGTGGAGCGGCACAGATACGCAGTATTTT
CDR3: CASSLGWSGTDTQYF

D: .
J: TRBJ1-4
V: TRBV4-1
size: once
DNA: TGCGCCAGCAGCCAAGTCATGGGCGGGGAGCCAACTAATGAAAAACTGTTTTTT
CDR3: CASSQVMGGEPTNEKLFF

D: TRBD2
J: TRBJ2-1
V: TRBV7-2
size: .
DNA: TGTGCCAGCAGCTTAGAGGGGACTAGCGGGAGGGGAGAGCAGTTCTTC
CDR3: CASSLEGTSGRGEQFF

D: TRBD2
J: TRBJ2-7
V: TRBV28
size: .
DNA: TGTGCCAGCAGTTGGGAGTTGTGGAGCGGGGATAACTACGAGCAGTACTTC
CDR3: CASSWELWSGDNYEQYF

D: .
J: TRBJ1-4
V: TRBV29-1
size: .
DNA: TGCAGCGCCAACGCCGGAGGTCTTAATGAAAAACTGTTTTTT
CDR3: CSANAGGLNEKLFF

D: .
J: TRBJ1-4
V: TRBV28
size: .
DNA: TGTGCCAGCAGCCCTGGTTACAGTGAAAAACTGTTTTTT
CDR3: CASSPGYSEKLFF

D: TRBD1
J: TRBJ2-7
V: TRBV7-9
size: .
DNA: TGTGCCAGCAGAAACCCTCCGGGACAGGGAGATAGCTACGAGCAGTACTTC
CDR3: CASRNPPGQGDSYEQYF

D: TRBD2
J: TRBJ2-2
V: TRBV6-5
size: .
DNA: TGTGCCAGCAGTTACGAACGGGGGGTGAGCACCGGGGAGCTGTTTTTT
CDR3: CASSYERGVSTGELFF

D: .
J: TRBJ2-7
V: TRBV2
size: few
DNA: TGTGCCAGCAGGAGGGTAGGGCTTGGCGGGGGCCAACAGGGCGACGAGCAGTACTTC
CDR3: CASRRVGLGGGQQGDEQYF

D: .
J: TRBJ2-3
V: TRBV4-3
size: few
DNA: TGCGCCAGCAGCCTCGGGCTAGCGCCCACAGATACGCAGTATTTT
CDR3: CASSLGLAPTDTQYF

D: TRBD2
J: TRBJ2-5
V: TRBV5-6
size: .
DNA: TGTGCCAGCAGCTTGATGGGGGCGGGGGGGACATCGGAGACCCAGTACTTC
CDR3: CASSLMGAGGTSETQYF

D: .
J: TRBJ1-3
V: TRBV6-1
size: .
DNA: TGTGCCAGCCGGGATGGGGGGGCTGGCGGAAACACCATATATTTT
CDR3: CASRDGGAGGNTIYF

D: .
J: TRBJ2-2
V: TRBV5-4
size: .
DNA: TGTGCCAGCAGCTTGTTGGGACTGGGAACCGGGGAGCTGTTTTTT
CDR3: CASSLLGLGTGELFF

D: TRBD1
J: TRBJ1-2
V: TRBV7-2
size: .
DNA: TGTGCCAGCAGCTACGACAGGGAAAATAACTATGGCTACACCTTC
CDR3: CASSYDRENNYGYTF

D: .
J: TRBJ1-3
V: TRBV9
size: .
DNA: TGTGCCAGCAGCGTCCTAGGAGACCGTAGAAACACCATATATTTT
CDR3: CASSVLGDRRNTIYF